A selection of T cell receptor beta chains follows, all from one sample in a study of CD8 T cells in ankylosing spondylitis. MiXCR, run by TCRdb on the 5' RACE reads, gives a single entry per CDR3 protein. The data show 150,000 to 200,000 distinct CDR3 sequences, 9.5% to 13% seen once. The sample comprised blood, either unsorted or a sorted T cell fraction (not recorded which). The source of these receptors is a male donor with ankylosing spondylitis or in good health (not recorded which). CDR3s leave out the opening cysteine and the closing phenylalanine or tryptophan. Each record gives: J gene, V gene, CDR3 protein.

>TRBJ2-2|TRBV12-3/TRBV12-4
ASSFSGGNTGELF
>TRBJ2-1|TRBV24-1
ATIPESEQF
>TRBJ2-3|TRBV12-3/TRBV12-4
ASSPRLAGGQGTQY
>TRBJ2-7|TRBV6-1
ASSLSGSVYEQY
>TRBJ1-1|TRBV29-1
SVGLQGTEAF
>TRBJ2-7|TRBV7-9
VSSLVSGTASLEQY
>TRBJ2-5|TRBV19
ASSAGQGQETQY
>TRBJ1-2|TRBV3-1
ASSQADRGSNYGYT
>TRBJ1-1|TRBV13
ASSWDSPNTEAF
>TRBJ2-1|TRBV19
ASSIDLGLAGGRNEQF
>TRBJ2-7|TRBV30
AWMRRSEQY
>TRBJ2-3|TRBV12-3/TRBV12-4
ASRVYWGTDTQY
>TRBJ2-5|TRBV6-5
ASSYSTGGQTQY
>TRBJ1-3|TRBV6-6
ASSYSQISGNTIY
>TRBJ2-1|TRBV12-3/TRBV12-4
ASSPGTGPYNEQF
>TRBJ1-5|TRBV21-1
ASRLPGQGAKRQPQH
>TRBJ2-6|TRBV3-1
VSSQDSSGANVLT
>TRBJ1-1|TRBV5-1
ASSLSGEEKAF
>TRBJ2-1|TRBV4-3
ASSQVGRAVNEQF
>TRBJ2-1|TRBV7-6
ASSLERPGLGNEQF
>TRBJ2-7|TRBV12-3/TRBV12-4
ASSFGQLNYEQY
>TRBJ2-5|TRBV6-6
ASRSGQIQY
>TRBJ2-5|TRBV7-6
ASSPQDRGETQY
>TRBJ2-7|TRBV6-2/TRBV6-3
ASTPLATRYEQY
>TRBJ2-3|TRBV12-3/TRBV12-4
ASSPPRRLAGTDTQY
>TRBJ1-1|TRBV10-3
AINSGQGENTEAF
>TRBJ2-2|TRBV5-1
ASSLFGTGATGELF
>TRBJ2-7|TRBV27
ASSLVTVYSYEQY
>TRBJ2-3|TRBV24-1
ATSDPTPVDTQY
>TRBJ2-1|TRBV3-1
ASSLIGEQF
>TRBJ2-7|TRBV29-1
RGDRARSSYEQY
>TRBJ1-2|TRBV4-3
ASSQDSHRANYGYT
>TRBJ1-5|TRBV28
ASSPIRSNQPQH
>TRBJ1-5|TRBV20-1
SARTGGAMAQPQH
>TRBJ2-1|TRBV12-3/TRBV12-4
ASSLNQGTSQS
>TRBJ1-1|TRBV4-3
ASSQTTGLNTEAF
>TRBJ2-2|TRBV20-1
SVVREHTGELF
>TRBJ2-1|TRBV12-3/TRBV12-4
ASSWDYEQF
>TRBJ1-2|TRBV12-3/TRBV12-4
ASSFGSAGGYGYT
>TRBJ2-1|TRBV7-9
ASSLGRLNEQF
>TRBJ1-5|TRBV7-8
ASSLERGGGNQPQH
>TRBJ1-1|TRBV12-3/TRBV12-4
ASISRGSEAF
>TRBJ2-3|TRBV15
ATSRGDGSTDTQY
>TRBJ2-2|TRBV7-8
ASTPPGQYTGELF
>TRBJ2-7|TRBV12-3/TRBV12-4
ASSLGQDFYEQY